Each of the 19 T cell receptor beta chains below was sequenced from the same sample in a study of early T cells in non-severe SARS-CoV-2 infection. From the 5' RACE reads, TCRdb called clonotypes with MiXCR, one entry per CDR3 protein. This table holds approximately 74,000 distinct CDR3 sequences, 13% to 15% found once. The sequenced sample consisted of whole blood. Source of these receptors: an adult who was a healthcare worker with PCR-confirmed SARS-CoV-2 infection or an uninfected control (not recorded which).

The chain combines TRBV11-2 with TRBJ2-7; unclear D gene. The CDR3 consists of 14 residues. The ends were cut back, 5 bases at V and 1 base at J, with 12 bases in the middle. Germline lookup yields CDR1 SGHAT and CDR2 FQNNGV. CDR3 sequence: CASSLGRQSYEQYF. The CDR3 bases are TGTGCCAGCAGCCTAGGCCGGCAGTCCTACGAGCAGTACTTC.

This clonotype was detected many times. This chain uses TRBV6-2 or TRBV6-3 with TRBJ2-1; D ambiguous. Per the germline V gene, CDR1 is MNHEY and CDR2 is SVGEGT. Deletions cut 11 bases from V and 3 bases from J, with 11 bases between. The CDR3 is 12 amino acids. CDR3 protein: CASGESYNEQFF. The CDR3 bases are TGTGCCTCCGGAGAGAGCTACAATGAGCAGTTCTTC.

This clonotype was observed a handful of times. The chain links TRBV11-1 to TRBJ2-1; D not resolved. CDR1 is SGHAT and CDR2 is FQDESV in the germline V gene (reference sequence). The CDR3 sequence is 13 residues long. The V and J ends lost 8 bases and 1 base respectively, with 9 bases between them. The CDR3 reads CASGGVSYNEQFF. The CDR3 nucleotides read TGTGCCAGCGGTGGGGTGTCCTACAATGAGCAGTTCTTC.

This chain connects TRBV10-3 to TRBJ1-1, with D possibly TRBD1 on 6 matching bases. The germline V gene has CDR1 ENHRY and CDR2 SYGVKD. V lost 11 bases and J 2 bases, leaving 21 bases between the germline ends. This CDR3 is 15 amino acids long. The CDR3 sequence is CAVRGGAGVNTEAFF. CDR3 bases: TGTGCCGTCCGCGGGGGTGCAGGGGTAAACACTGAAGCTTTCTTT.

The V and J genes are TRBV18 and TRBJ1-6, with D hard to call. The ends were cut back, 6 bases at V and 9 bases at J, with 21 bases in the middle. CDR1 is KGHSH, CDR2 LQKENI, per germline. The CDR3 has 16 amino acids. CDR3 in DNA: TGTGCCAGCTCCGCCGGGCGGGGAGGAGAGATTTCACCCCTCCACTTT. Protein: CASSAGRGGEISPLHF.

The V call is TRBV20-1, the J call TRBJ2-3; 9 bases line up with TRBD2. Germline V gene sequence: CDR1 DFQATT, CDR2 SNEGSKA (reference sequence). V lost 2 bases and J lost 3; bases outside the gene matches: 6. The CDR3 spans 15 residues. The CDR3 DNA is TGCAGTGCTAGACTAGCGGGGAGATTAACAGATACGCAGTATTTT. This sequence encodes CSARLAGRLTDTQYF.

The rearrangement joins TRBV7-2 to TRBJ2-4, with TRBD1 identical over 9 bases. With V trimmed by 5 bases and J by 6 bases, 2 bases remained unmatched. Germline V gene data show CDR1 as SGHTA and CDR2 as FQGNSA. The CDR3 is 13 residues long. CDR3: CASSMGQGNIQYF. CDR3 coding DNA: TGTGCCAGCAGCATGGGACAGGGAAACATTCAGTACTTC.

In this sample, this clonotype turned up a few times. The chain uses TRBV6-1 and TRBJ1-5; D is uncertain. The CDR3 totals 15 residues. From germline, CDR1 is MNHNS and CDR2 SASEGT. Trimming stripped 6 bases from V and 0 bases from J, with 12 bases between. CDR3 loop: CASSPRADSNQPQHF. The CDR3 nucleotides are TGTGCCAGCAGCCCCCGGGCCGATAGCAATCAGCCCCAGCATTTT.

For this clonotype: A much bigger clone sits one base away, suggesting this may be a read error. The chain is built from TRBV11-2 and TRBJ2-2; D unresolved. Germline values: CDR1 SGHAT, CDR2 FQNNGV. CDR3 length equals 12 residues. The DNA of the CDR3 is TGTACCAGCAGCTTAGAGACCGGGGAGCTGTTTTTT. The encoded protein is CTSSLETGELFF.

This clonotype was detected a few times. The V and J genes are TRBV7-2 and TRBJ2-6; no reliable D call. V shed 1 base and J shed 0 bases, with 7 bases lying between them. Per the germline V gene, CDR1 is SGHTA and CDR2 is FQGNSA. CDR3 length: 16 residues. This CDR3 reads CASSLGALSGANVLTF. The CDR3 region has the DNA TGTGCCAGCAGCTTAGGGGCCCTCTCTGGGGCCAACGTCCTGACTTTC. The whole variable domain, filled in from reference TRBV7-2 and TRBJ2-6, reads GAGVSQSPSNKVTEKGKDVELRCDPISGHTALYWYRQSLGQGLEFLIYFQGNSAPDKSGLPSDRFSAERTGGSVSTLTIQRTQQEDSAVYLCASSLGALSGANVLTFGAGSRLTVL.

This clonotype has a handful of counts. V is TRBV29-1 and J is TRBJ1-1; 9 positions match TRBD1. The germline CDR1 and CDR2 sequences are SQVTM and ANQGSEA. V was pared by 5 bases and J by 0 bases, with 7 bases of the junction left unmatched. The CDR3 has 15 residues. The CDR3 reads CSVQDRGRVNTEAFF. The CDR3 DNA follows: TGCAGCGTTCAGGACAGGGGAAGGGTGAACACTGAAGCTTTCTTT.

The sample holds a few counts of this clonotype. The chain is built from TRBV5-1 and TRBJ1-3, with D uncertain. V lost 0 bases, J lost 3 bases, and 4 bases lay in between. The V gene's germline CDR1 is SGHRS and CDR2 YFSETQ. This CDR3 comprises 13 residues. CDR3 residues: CASSLGIGNTIYF. The CDR3, as DNA: TGCGCCAGCAGCTTGGGAATTGGAAACACCATATATTTT.

This clonotype was counted at least ten times. V and J are TRBV29-1 and TRBJ2-3; 7 bases are a match to TRBD1. The ends lost 4 bases at V and 0 bases at J; junction bases unmatched: 4. Germline V gene lookup returns CDR1 SQVTM and CDR2 ANQGSEA. This CDR3 region has 14 residues. The CDR3 loop is CSVVGQPSTDTQYF. DNA of the CDR3: TGCAGCGTTGTGGGACAGCCAAGCACAGATACGCAGTATTTT.

Ten or more counts support this clonotype. The J gene is TRBJ2-2, the V gene TRBV9; D is unresolved. The germline gives CDR1 SGDLS, CDR2 YYNGEE. Trimming left V 4 bases short and J 6 bases short, with 10 bases between. This CDR3 has 13 amino acids. The CDR3 sequence is CASSPRTAGELFF. The DNA of the CDR3 is TGTGCCAGCAGCCCTAGGACCGCCGGGGAGCTGTTTTTT.

This chain uses TRBV5-4 with TRBJ2-1; 8 positions agree with TRBD2. Trimming removed 4 bases from V and 7 bases from J; junction bases left unmatched: 13. The CDR3 is made up of 16 amino acids. Germline-derived CDR1 and CDR2 are SGHNT and YYREEE (reference sequence). DNA of the CDR3: TGTGCCAGCAGCCCTCGACCCGGGACGGGAGGGAATGAGCAGTTCTTC. Translating gives CASSPRPGTGGNEQFF.

This clonotype has only a few counts. The chain combines TRBV6-2 or TRBV6-3 with TRBJ2-6; D gene ambiguous. V was cut by 7 bases and J by 0 bases, with 7 bases left in between. This CDR3 has 14 residues. Germline V gene data show CDR1 as MNHEY and CDR2 as SVGEGT. The CDR3 here is CASKGHSGANVLTF. In DNA, the CDR3 is TGTGCCAGCAAGGGCCACTCTGGGGCCAACGTCCTGACTTTC.

CDR3 loop: CSVEDSGGGTQYF. The CDR3 DNA sequence: TGCAGCGTTGAAGACTCAGGTGGGGGTACGCAGTATTTT. This sequence joins TRBV29-1 and TRBJ2-3; D possibly matches TRBD1 or TRBD2 (5 bases each). Trimming stripped 0 bases from V and 8 bases from J, with 12 bases between. Germline CDR1 reads SQVTM; CDR2 reads ANQGSEA. This CDR3 is 13 amino acids long.

This clonotype was seen a handful of times. The genes are TRBV7-2 and TRBJ1-4; tentatively, D is TRBD1 (6 bases). V lost 6 bases and J 6 bases, leaving 14 bases between the germline ends. CDR1 and CDR2 from the germline V gene are SGHTA and FQGNSA. The CDR3 is made up of 14 amino acids. The DNA of the CDR3 is TGTGCCAGCAGTCCAACAGGGTATCATGAAAAACTGTTTTTT. Protein sequence: CASSPTGYHEKLFF. Full variable domain (outside the CDR3, taken from reference TRBV7-2 and TRBJ1-4): GAGVSQSPSNKVTEKGKDVELRCDPISGHTALYWYRQSLGQGLEFLIYFQGNSAPDKSGLPSDRFSAERTGGSVSTLTIQRTQQEDSAVYLCASSPTGYHEKLFFGSGTQLSVL.

As to this clonotype: One end of the junction is discordant with germline, which a read error may explain. This sequence joins TRBV28 and TRBJ1-2; D ambiguous. Germline V gene sequence: CDR1 MDHEN, CDR2 SYDVKM. CDR3 length: 11 amino acids. The CDR3 bases are TGTGCCAGCAGCTTATTCTATGGCTACACCTTC. It translates to CASSLFYGYTF.